This T cell receptor beta chain was documented in a study of blood T cell repertoires in COVID-19. In the authors' methods: Nucleated cell counts were estimated from reference gene primer amplification. TCRdb's table, derived via immunoSEQ multiplex PCR, lists solely in-frame clones and lacks some. V and J calls and clone size come straight from that table; D and trimming were deduced from the DNA. Of 200,000 to 250,000 clones listed, 80% to 90% are singletons. V lost 6 bases and J 1 base, leaving 10 bases between the germline ends. Germline V lookup: CDR1 LNHDA, CDR2 SQIVND (reference sequence). The CDR3 extends over 15 amino acids.

The V call is TRBV19, the J call TRBJ1-6; D gene unclear. The TCR was taken from a man aged 25 to 40 with COVID-19, enrolled during active disease. Sequencing input: peripheral blood. CDR3 sequence reads: CASRSAGSYNSPLHF. The CDR3 DNA sequence: TGTGCCAGTAGGTCGGCGGGGTCCTATAATTCACCCCTCCACTTT.